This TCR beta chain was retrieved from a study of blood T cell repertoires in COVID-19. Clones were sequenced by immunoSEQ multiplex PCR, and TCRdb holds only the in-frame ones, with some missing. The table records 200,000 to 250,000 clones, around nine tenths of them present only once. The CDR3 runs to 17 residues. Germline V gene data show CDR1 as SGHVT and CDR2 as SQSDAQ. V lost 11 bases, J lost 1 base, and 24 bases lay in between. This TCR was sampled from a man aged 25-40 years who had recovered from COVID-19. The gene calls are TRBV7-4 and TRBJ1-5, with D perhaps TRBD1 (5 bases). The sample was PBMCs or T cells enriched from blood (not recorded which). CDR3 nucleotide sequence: TGTGCCCGCCGCCACGGATACGGGGGGGGGAGCAATCAGCCCCAGCATTTT. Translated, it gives CARRHGYGGGSNQPQHF.